This T cell receptor (beta chain) was identified in a study of cytomegalovirus exposure and HLA in healthy donors. The study, taken as a whole, reports: Most subjects' HLA-A and HLA-B alleles were reportedly predicted from TCR beta sequences. In a later analysis, donors in an Asian-associated ancestry cluster reportedly had fewer N-insertions in productive TCRs than the cohort mean.

This clone has only one observation. Its antigen is still unknown. Other DNA sequences in this sample translate to the same CDR3. PCR used 60 Vbeta primers and 13 Jbeta primers. Method: immunoSEQ multiplex PCR; TCRdb's copy keeps in-frame clones and lacks some. The table shows fewer than 150,000 clones, with roughly 77% occurring only once. The clonotype comes from a woman in her 30s in good health and CMV-seronegative. The sample consisted of PBMCs.

CDR3 bases: TGTGCCAGCAGCTCCGTGTCGGGGGGGGTCGGCGGCTACACCTTC. Protein product: CASSSVSGGVGGYTF. The chain uses TRBV28 and TRBJ1-2; D is perhaps TRBD1 (5 bases). Germline V gene sequence: CDR1 MDHEN, CDR2 SYDVKM. V dropped 6 bases and J dropped 8 bases, with 22 bases sitting between them. The CDR3 has 15 residues.